This T cell receptor beta chain was sequenced in a study of blood T cells in healthy people across ages. Primed by a sample-barcoded 5' primer and a J-beta primer mix, a second PCR proceeded for 7 to 11 cycles. Each sample yielded at least 2.5 million CDR3-containing paired-end reads. One entry per CDR3 protein results from TCRdb running MiXCR on the 5' RACE reads. The table includes about 680,000 distinct CDR3 sequences, approximately 50% detected once. This clonotype has a handful of counts. The CDR3 sequence is 16 residues long. Trimming removed 3 bases from V and 5 bases from J; junction bases left unmatched: 10. Germline CDR1 is LGHNA and CDR2 is YNFKEQ.

The V call is TRBV4-2, the J call TRBJ2-3; TRBD2 matches 8 bases. Sample: blood. The source is a woman aged 55-69 years in good health. CDR3 residues: CASSHSLGLAGDTQYF. CDR3 bases: TGTGCCAGCAGCCATTCCTTAGGGCTAGCGGGAGATACGCAGTATTTT.